What follows are 15 T cell receptor beta chains derived from one specimen sequenced in a study of T cell responses to AZD1222 COVID-19 vaccine. The data were produced by immunoSEQ multiplex PCR, yet TCRdb's version contains in-frame clones alone and is incomplete. This sample yields 110,000 or so clones, of which about 91% are seen a single time; 7.5% belongs to the top ten. The sample in question was peripheral blood, obtained on day 0 of AZD1222 vaccination. The source is an adult in good health.

V usage is TRBV2 and J usage is TRBJ2-3; D is ambiguous. CDR1 SNHLY and CDR2 FYNNEI come from the germline V gene. CDR3 length: 14 amino acids. Trimming left V 7 bases short and J 4 bases short, with 15 bases between. CDR3 protein: CASKDPKGADTQYF. Here the CDR3 DNA reads TGTGCCAGCAAGGACCCTAAAGGCGCAGATACGCAGTATTTT.

The chain uses TRBV3-1 (or the pseudogene TRBV3-2) and TRBJ2-5, with a tentative D call TRBD1 (6 bases). The germline CDR1 and CDR2 sequences are LGHDT and YNNKEL (reference sequence). The CDR3 is made up of 13 amino acids. Trimming pared 4 bases from V and 2 bases from J, leaving 8 bases between. The CDR3 DNA follows: TGTGCCAGCAGCCGCAGGGGTCAAGAGACCCAGTACTTC. Translation gives CASSRRGQETQYF.

The chain employs TRBV11-3 and TRBJ2-2, with D possibly matching TRBD1 (5 bases). CDR1 SGHNT and CDR2 YENEEA come from the germline V gene. Trimming removed 4 bases at V and 4 bases at J, with 10 bases between. This CDR3 is built from 14 residues. The CDR3 coding sequence is TGTGCCAGCAGCTCTCAGGGTATCACCGGGGAGCTGTTTTTT. Protein: CASSSQGITGELFF.

The chain is built from TRBV29-1 and TRBJ2-7, with TRBD1 matching 8 bases. J gave up 3 bases and V 6 bases, and 7 bases lay outside the gene matches. The CDR3 has 13 amino acids. In germline, CDR1 is SQVTM, CDR2 ANQGSEA. The CDR3 region is CSVSSGGYYEQYF. The CDR3 nucleotides are TGCAGCGTCTCTTCAGGGGGCTACTACGAGCAGTACTTC.

This sequence joins TRBV7-2 and TRBJ1-6; D not certain. From germline, CDR1 is SGHTA and CDR2 FQGNSA. The CDR3 is 15 amino acids. Trimming stripped 3 bases from V and 6 bases from J, with 12 bases between. CDR3 amino acids: CASSFFNVLNSPLHF. The DNA of the CDR3 is TGTGCCAGCAGCTTTTTTAACGTCCTTAATTCACCCCTCCACTTT.

This chain joins TRBV27 and TRBJ2-7; TRBD1 matches at 7 bases. Germline CDR1 MNHEY, CDR2 SMNVEV (reference sequence). This CDR3 is 14 amino acids long. Unmatched junction bases numbered 4, after V lost 2 bases and J lost 3 bases. The CDR3 region has the DNA TGTGCCAGCAGTTTAAAGGGACAGAACTACGAGCAGTACTTC. Translating it yields CASSLKGQNYEQYF.

The rearrangement uses TRBV11-3 and TRBJ1-6; a possible D gene is TRBD1 (5 bases). Germline V gene sequence: CDR1 SGHNT, CDR2 YENEEA. The CDR3 length is 13 residues. V was pared by 5 bases and J by 9 bases, with 11 bases between. In nucleotides, the CDR3 is TGTGCCAGCAGCGCAGCAAGGGGTTCACCCCTCCACTTT. Its translation is CASSAARGSPLHF. Drawing the rest from reference TRBV11-3 and TRBJ1-6, the complete variable domain is EAGVVQSPRYKIIEKKQPVAFWCNPISGHNTLYWYLQNLGQGPELLIRYENEEAVDDSQLPKDRFSAERLKGVDSTLKIQPAELGDSAVYLCASSAARGSPLHFGNGTRLTVT.

This clone appeared once. V and J are TRBV19 and TRBJ2-7; 9 bases align to TRBD2. Germline assignment: CDR1 LNHDA and CDR2 SQIVND (reference sequence). This CDR3 spans 15 amino acids. Germline trimming cut 6 bases from V and 2 bases from J; bases unmatched to any gene: 8. The CDR3 DNA is TGTGCCAGTAGGCGACTAGCGGCCAATACCTACGAGCAGTACTTC. This codes for CASRRLAANTYEQYF.

The chain links TRBV29-1 to TRBJ1-2; D is uncertain. Trimming stripped 3 bases from V and 8 bases from J, with 4 bases between. Per germline, CDR1 SQVTM and CDR2 ANQGSEA. This CDR3 region has 9 residues. CDR3 sequence reads: CSVELGYTF. The CDR3, as DNA: TGCAGCGTTGAGCTCGGCTACACCTTC.

The chain has TRBV30 and TRBJ1-6; D uncertain. In germline, CDR1 is GTSNPN, CDR2 SVGIG (reference sequence). V lost 3 bases to trimming and J lost 1 base, with 7 bases between them. The CDR3 spans 14 residues. The DNA for the CDR3 is TGTGCCTGGAGGGTGGGGTCCTATAATTCACCCCTCCACTTT. It yields the protein CAWRVGSYNSPLHF.

V gene TRBV13 combines with J gene TRBJ1-1; TRBD1 aligns across 7 bases. CDR3 length: 15 residues. The J segment lost 0 bases and the V segment lost 5 bases, leaving 6 bases of the junction unmatched. Germline-derived CDR1 and CDR2 are PRHDT and FYEKMQ (reference sequence). CDR3 DNA: TGTGCCAGCAGCCAACCGGGACAGTTGAACACTGAAGCTTTCTTT. Amino acid sequence: CASSQPGQLNTEAFF.

The V and J genes are TRBV5-4 and TRBJ2-7; no definite D call. Germline values: CDR1 SGHNT, CDR2 YYREEE (reference sequence). The CDR3 spans 11 residues. V was clipped by 5 bases and J by 2 bases, with 5 bases between them. The CDR3 sequence: CASSRAYEQYF. DNA for the CDR3: TGTGCCAGCAGTCGAGCCTACGAGCAGTACTTC. The entire variable domain, with the rest obtained from reference TRBV5-4 and TRBJ2-7, is as follows: ETGVTQSPTHLIKTRGQQVTLRCSSQSGHNTVSWYQQALGQGPQFIFQYYREEENGRGNFPPRFSGLQFPNYSSELNVNALELDDSALYLCASSRAYEQYFGPGTRLTVT.

As DNA, the CDR3 is TGTGCCAGCAGTTACTCCGGGACCGCAAACTACGAGCAGTACTTC. Its translation is CASSYSGTANYEQYF. The rearrangement links TRBV6-2 or TRBV6-3 to TRBJ2-7; D possibly uses TRBD1 or TRBD2 (5 bases each). CDR1 and CDR2 (germline): MNHEY, SVGEGT. V was shortened by 0 bases and J by 3 bases, with 12 bases between the two germline ends. This CDR3 has 15 residues.

The chain couples TRBV6-5 to TRBJ1-1, with a tentative D call TRBD1 (5 bases). The CDR3 is 15 residues long. Trimming pared 6 bases from V and 7 bases from J, leaving 21 bases between. Germline values: CDR1 MNHEY, CDR2 SVGAGI. The CDR3 spells CASSPGTAGRGEAFF. The CDR3 bases are TGTGCCAGCAGCCCAGGGACCGCAGGGCGGGGTGAAGCTTTCTTT.

V and J are TRBV5-1 and TRBJ1-6, with TRBD1 as a possible D gene (6 bases). The ends were cut back, 5 bases at V and 3 bases at J, with 15 bases in the middle. Germline values: CDR1 SGHRS, CDR2 YFSETQ. The CDR3 loop spans 16 amino acids. The CDR3 protein is CASRRGDANYNSPLHF. The CDR3 bases are TGCGCCAGCAGGAGGGGGGACGCCAACTATAATTCACCCCTCCACTTT.